The 15 T cell receptor beta chains presented below share a single source sample, sequenced in a study of T cells after yellow fever vaccination. TCRdb called the 5' RACE reads again in MiXCR, with one record for every CDR3 protein. This table holds approximately 350,000 distinct CDR3 sequences, roughly 12% found once. The specimen comprised PBMCs, sampled on the day of the first yellow fever vaccination. The receptor source for this set is a man aged 18-30 years who received the YFV17D yellow fever vaccine.

The gene calls are TRBV6-2 or TRBV6-3 and TRBJ2-6, with D unclear. The CDR3 is made up of 16 amino acids. Germline CDR1 and CDR2: MNHEY and SVGEGT. V was cut by 5 bases and J by 0 bases, with 11 bases left in between. CDR3: CASSNAGSSGANVLTF. The CDR3 nucleotides are TGTGCCAGCAGTAACGCCGGTTCCTCTGGGGCCAACGTCCTGACTTTC.

The CDR3 nucleotides read TGCAGCGTTGAAATAGAAAACAGGGCACGGGAGACCCAGTACTTC. Amino acids: CSVEIENRARETQYF. The genes are TRBV29-1 and TRBJ2-5; tentatively, D is TRBD1 (6 bases). Germline-derived CDR1 and CDR2 are SQVTM and ANQGSEA. The CDR3 runs 15 residues. The V gene lost 2 bases and the J gene lost 5 bases, with 18 bases spanning the gap. Full variable domain (missing parts from reference TRBV29-1 and TRBJ2-5): SAVISQKPSRDICQRGTSLTIQCQVDSQVTMMFWYRQQPGQSLTLIATANQGSEATYESGFVIDKFPISRPNLTFSTLTVSNMSPEDSSIYLCSVEIENRARETQYFGPGTRLLVL.

J is TRBJ1-5 and V is TRBV20-1; a weak D match, TRBD1 (6 bases). Germline lookup yields CDR1 DFQATT and CDR2 SNEGSKA (reference sequence). V dropped 5 bases and J dropped 1 base, with 12 bases sitting between them. The CDR3 length is 14 residues. The DNA for the CDR3 is TGCAGTGCTCAGGACAGTCTCAGCAATCAGCCCCAGCATTTT. This codes for CSAQDSLSNQPQHF.

The rearrangement links TRBV29-1 to TRBJ2-5, with a tentative D call TRBD2 (6 bases). CDR3 length: 14 residues. Germline V CDR1 and CDR2: SQVTM, ANQGSEA. V lost 0 bases and J lost 4, with 12 bases in between. CDR3 coding DNA: TGCAGCGTTGAAGAGGTAGCGGCCGTAGAGACCCAGTACTTC. It yields the protein CSVEEVAAVETQYF.

V and J are TRBV2 and TRBJ2-3, with 7 bases matching TRBD2. The ends lost 5 bases at V and 6 bases at J; junction bases unmatched: 17. Germline V gives CDR1 SNHLY, CDR2 FYNNEI. This CDR3 comprises 17 residues. CDR3: CASSTLAAAASTDTQYF. The DNA for the CDR3 is TGTGCCAGCAGTACTCTAGCGGCGGCTGCCTCGACCGATACGCAGTATTTT.

Turning to this clonotype: Since the CDR3 does not end with the conserved phenylalanine or tryptophan, this likely comes from a read error. The chain joins TRBV10-2 to TRBJ2-7; 13 bases agree with TRBD2. The germline V gene has CDR1 WSHSY and CDR2 SAAADI. The V segment lost 6 bases and the J segment 10 bases; nucleotides outside the gene matches: 6. This CDR3 contains 13 residues. Here the CDR3 reads CASSGLAGAQQYY. CDR3 DNA sequence: TGCGCCAGCAGCGGACTAGCGGGGGCGCAACAGTACTAC.

This clonotype was counted at least ten times. V and J are TRBV27 and TRBJ1-1; D is uncertain. This CDR3 contains 13 residues. V lost 5 bases and J lost 4, with 11 bases in between. The germline V gene encodes CDR1 MNHEY and CDR2 SMNVEV (reference sequence). In DNA, the CDR3 is TGTGCCAGCAGTCTAGGACTTTTCACTGAAGCTTTCTTT. Protein sequence: CASSLGLFTEAFF.

The rearrangement uses TRBV28 and TRBJ1-5; 7 bases are a match to TRBD1. Germline V gene sequence: CDR1 MDHEN, CDR2 SYDVKM. V shed 6 bases, J shed 6 bases, and the junction held 8 bases outside the gene matches. The CDR3 is 14 amino acids. CDR3 in amino acids: CASRADRDSQPQHF. Written as DNA, the CDR3 is TGTGCCAGCAGAGCTGACAGGGACAGTCAGCCCCAGCATTTT.

This clonotype turned up a few times. The rearrangement joins TRBV5-4 to TRBJ1-6, with 7 bases aligning to TRBD1. The V and J ends lost 1 base and 7 bases, in that order; junction bases with no gene match: 11. Germline CDR1 SGHNT, CDR2 YYREEE (reference sequence). CDR3 length: 17 residues. CDR3 residues: CASSLTPGGAQNSPLHF. In DNA form, the CDR3 reads TGTGCCAGCAGCTTGACACCAGGGGGGGCTCAAAATTCACCCCTCCACTTT. The full variable domain, with the rest looked up from reference TRBV5-4 and TRBJ1-6, is ETGVTQSPTHLIKTRGQQVTLRCSSQSGHNTVSWYQQALGQGPQFIFQYYREEENGRGNFPPRFSGLQFPNYSSELNVNALELDDSALYLCASSLTPGGAQNSPLHFGNGTRLTVT.

This clonotype appeared many times. J is TRBJ2-1 and V is TRBV20-1, with 7 bases fitting TRBD2. Germline CDR1 reads DFQATT; CDR2 reads SNEGSKA (reference sequence). The V and J ends lost 6 bases and 4 bases, in that order; junction bases with no gene match: 9. The CDR3 is 14 amino acids. The DNA of the CDR3 is TGCAGTGCCGCTTCGCGGGGGTATTACAATGAGCAGTTCTTC. Translation: CSAASRGYYNEQFF.

The rearrangement joins TRBV9 to TRBJ2-1; unclear D gene. Germline V gives CDR1 SGDLS, CDR2 YYNGEE. V lost 4 bases to trimming and J lost 8 bases, with 19 bases between them. The CDR3 length is 15 residues. CDR3 sequence reads: CASSPHSLSSDEQFF. The CDR3 nucleotides read TGTGCCAGCAGCCCCCACTCACTATCTTCGGATGAGCAGTTCTTC.

This chain links TRBV10-3 with TRBJ1-3; no clear D gene. Between the trimmed V and J ends, which lost 4 bases and 0 bases, there was a span of 13 bases. Germline lookup yields CDR1 ENHRY and CDR2 SYGVKD. The CDR3 is 16 amino acids. The CDR3 spells CAISARPDHSGNTIYF. DNA of the CDR3: TGTGCCATCAGTGCGAGGCCTGACCACTCTGGAAACACCATATATTTT.

This chain joins TRBV5-1 and TRBJ2-2, with 9 bases matching TRBD1. V shed 1 base and J 3 bases; nucleotides not matched to a gene: 4. The CDR3 loop spans 16 amino acids. Germline CDR1 and CDR2: SGHRS and YFSETQ. The CDR3: CASSLRTGAYTGELFF. In DNA, the CDR3 is TGCGCCAGCAGCTTGAGGACAGGGGCGTACACCGGGGAGCTGTTTTTT.

This clonotype was picked up a small number of times. The gene calls are TRBV2 and TRBJ2-4; D unclear. Trimming pared 5 bases from V and 7 bases from J, leaving 15 bases between. Germline lookup yields CDR1 SNHLY and CDR2 FYNNEI. The CDR3 length is 14 residues. The CDR3 nucleotides are TGTGCCAGCAGTATTGGGTCAGTACTGAACATTCAGTACTTC. It is translated as CASSIGSVLNIQYF. Full variable domain (missing parts from reference TRBV2 and TRBJ2-4): EPEVTQTPSHQVTQMGQEVILRCVPISNHLYFYWYRQILGQKVEFLVSFYNNEISEKSEIFDDQFSVERPDGSNFTLKIRSTKLEDSAMYFCASSIGSVLNIQYFGAGTRLSVL.

The rearrangement uses TRBV7-2 and TRBJ2-3, with D unresolved. CDR1 and CDR2 (germline): SGHTA, FQGNSA. V was cut by 2 bases and J by 5 bases, with 8 bases left in between. The CDR3 extends over 13 amino acids. The DNA for the CDR3 is TGTGCCAGCAGCTTACGGGCCTTAGATACGCAGTATTTT. Encoded protein: CASSLRALDTQYF.